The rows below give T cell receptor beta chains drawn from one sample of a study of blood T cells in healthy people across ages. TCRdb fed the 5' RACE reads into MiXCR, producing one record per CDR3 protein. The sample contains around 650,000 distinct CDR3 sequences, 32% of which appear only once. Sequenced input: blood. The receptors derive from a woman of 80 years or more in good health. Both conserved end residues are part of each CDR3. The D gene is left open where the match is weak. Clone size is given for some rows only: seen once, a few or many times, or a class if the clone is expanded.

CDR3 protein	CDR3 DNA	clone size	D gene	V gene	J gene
CSALKGTGGSYEQYF	TGCAGTGCGCTTAAGGGGACAGGGGGCTCCTACGAGCAGTACTTC	many	TRBD1	TRBV20-1	TRBJ2-7
CASSPRQGNIQYF	TGTGCCAGCAGCCCCAGACAGGGGAACATTCAGTACTTC	.	TRBD1	TRBV7-2	TRBJ2-4
CSAIPWGTSGYEQYF	TGCAGTGCCATCCCCTGGGGGACTAGCGGCTACGAGCAGTACTTC	.	TRBD2	TRBV20-1	TRBJ2-7
CASSVGTSGGARETQYF	TGTGCCAGCAGCGTAGGGACTAGCGGGGGGGCCAGGGAGACCCAGTACTTC	many	TRBD2	TRBV9	TRBJ2-5
CASSLPQINEKLFF	TGTGCCAGCAGCCTGCCGCAGATTAATGAAAAACTGTTTTTT	many	.	TRBV7-9	TRBJ1-4
CASSLKLNSPLHF	TGTGCCAGCAGCTTAAAGCTCAATTCACCCCTCCACTTT	many	.	TRBV7-2	TRBJ1-6
CASSSRLTEAFF	TGTGCCAGCAGCTCCCGGCTTACTGAAGCTTTCTTT	.	.	TRBV3-1	TRBJ1-1
CSVKKGRDEQYF	TGCAGCGTGAAAAAGGGGAGGGACGAGCAGTACTTC	.	TRBD2	TRBV20-1	TRBJ2-7
CASRVSLNTEAFF	TGTGCCAGCCGGGTCTCTTTGAACACTGAAGCTTTCTTT	many	.	TRBV6-6	TRBJ1-1
CAARGGYNEQFF	TGTGCCGCACGGGGCGGCTACAATGAGCAGTTCTTC	.	.	TRBV6-6	TRBJ2-1
CASSFPPQERGPYNEQFF	TGTGCCAGCAGCTTCCCCCCCCAGGAGAGGGGCCCCTACAATGAGCAGTTCTTC	many	.	TRBV7-9	TRBJ2-1
CASSLDASFYNEQFF	TGTGCCAGCAGCTTAGATGCTAGCTTCTACAATGAGCAGTTCTTC	.	.	TRBV11-3	TRBJ2-1
CASSARTGANTGELFF	TGTGCCAGCAGCGCTCGGACAGGGGCGAACACCGGGGAGCTGTTTTTT	few	TRBD1	TRBV7-3	TRBJ2-2
CASSLAALAGVYEQYF	TGTGCCAGCAGCTTAGCAGCACTAGCGGGAGTGTATGAGCAGTACTTC	once	TRBD2	TRBV7-2	TRBJ2-5
CRARVPLRGTRSGADTQYF	TGCAGAGCTAGAGTTCCCCTCCGTGGGACGAGATCGGGGGCAGATACGCAGTATTTT	.	.	TRBV20-1	TRBJ2-3
CASSQEPSAGEQYF	TGTGCCAGCAGCCAAGAGCCTAGCGCCGGCGAGCAGTACTTC	many	.	TRBV4-2	TRBJ2-7
CSAEGLAGGKHQETQYF	TGCAGTGCCGAGGGATTAGCGGGGGGGAAACATCAAGAGACCCAGTACTTC	many	TRBD2	TRBV20-1	TRBJ2-5
CASSLAPGTSGEVKNIQYF	TGTGCCAGCAGCCTCGCTCCCGGGACTAGCGGGGAGGTCAAAAACATTCAGTACTTC	many	TRBD2	TRBV4-2	TRBJ2-4
CASRQRTGGYSGANVLTF	TGCGCCAGCAGGCAAAGGACAGGGGGCTACTCTGGGGCCAACGTCCTGACTTTC	many	TRBD1	TRBV5-1	TRBJ2-6
CASRPHASPDTQYF	TGTGCCAGCAGACCGCACGCGTCGCCAGATACGCAGTATTTT	.	.	TRBV3-1	TRBJ2-3
CASREGTSTDTQYF	TGCGCCAGCAGAGAGGGCACTAGCACAGATACGCAGTATTTT	many	.	TRBV5-1	TRBJ2-3
CSAPRGQGGSGANVLTF	TGCAGTGCTCCCCGGGGACAGGGTGGGTCTGGGGCCAACGTCCTGACTTTC	many	TRBD1	TRBV20-1	TRBJ2-6
CASSQPNQGAYGYTF	TGTGCCAGCAGCCAGCCCAATCAGGGGGCCTATGGCTACACCTTC	many	TRBD1	TRBV16	TRBJ1-2
CASSSGGGVGTDTQYF	TGTGCCAGCAGCTCAGGCGGGGGGGTTGGCACAGATACGCAGTATTTT	.	TRBD2	TRBV7-2	TRBJ2-3
CASSLGTGGPGGANVPTF	TGTGCCAGCAGTTTAGGGACAGGGGGTCCGGGCGGGGCCAACGTCCCGACTTTC	few	TRBD1	TRBV12-3/TRBV12-4	TRBJ2-6
CASSRLRNEQFF	TGTGCCAGCAGCCGATTAAGGAATGAGCAGTTCTTC	many	.	TRBV11-2	TRBJ2-1
CASSPERISGGKGNEQFF	TGTGCTAGCAGCCCGGAACGAATTAGCGGGGGGAAAGGAAATGAGCAGTTCTTC	few	TRBD2	TRBV7-7	TRBJ2-1
CASSQDRANTEAFF	TGTGCCAGCAGCCAAGACAGGGCGAACACTGAAGCTTTCTTT	.	.	TRBV4-2	TRBJ1-1
CASSLVGGTGHSACGYTF	TGCGCCAGCAGCTTGGTCGGTGGAACAGGACACTCCGCCTGTGGCTACACCTTC	.	.	TRBV5-1	TRBJ1-2
CASSQDWGAPGELFF	TGTGCCAGCAGCCAAGATTGGGGGGCCCCCGGGGAGCTGTTTTTT	few	.	TRBV3-1	TRBJ2-2
CASVTVPGANALTF	TGCGCCAGCGTCACGGTCCCCGGGGCCAACGCCCTGACTTTC	.	.	TRBV5-1	TRBJ2-6
CASSEERGNEQFF	TGTGCCAGCAGTGAGGAGCGGGGGAATGAGCAGTTCTTC	many	TRBD2	TRBV28	TRBJ2-1
CASSLWAGGDDEQFF	TGCGCCAGCAGCTTGTGGGCAGGAGGTGACGATGAGCAGTTCTTC	.	.	TRBV5-1	TRBJ2-1
CASSQSRTRLYEQYF	TGTGCCAGCAGCCAGAGCCGGACTAGACTCTACGAGCAGTACTTC	.	TRBD2	TRBV7-2	TRBJ2-7
CASSRAELAGNTIYF	TGTGCCAGCAGCCGAGCGGAACTCGCTGGAAACACCATATATTTT	.	.	TRBV3-1	TRBJ1-3
CASSLDQGFRDYGYTF	TGCGCCAGCAGCTTGGATCAAGGTTTTCGGGACTATGGCTACACCTTC	many	.	TRBV5-1	TRBJ1-2
CASSFGYRDQETQYF	TGTGCCAGCAGCTTTGGCTACAGGGACCAAGAGACCCAGTACTTC	many	.	TRBV7-2	TRBJ2-5
CASSPLAVGVTDTQYF	TGTGCCAGCAGCCCCCTGGCGGTCGGGGTCACAGATACGCAGTATTTT	many	.	TRBV6-1	TRBJ2-3
CASSYRPNTEAFF	TGTGCCAGCAGTTACAGGCCGAACACTGAAGCTTTCTTT	many	.	TRBV27	TRBJ1-1
CAGARGLYNEQFF	TGTGCCGGGGCTCGGGGTCTATACAATGAGCAGTTCTTC	.	.	TRBV4-2	TRBJ2-1
CASSLASTGLSSGANVLTF	TGTGCCAGCAGCTTAGCGTCGACAGGGCTCTCCTCTGGGGCCAACGTCCTGACTTTC	many	TRBD1	TRBV7-2	TRBJ2-6
CASSQEGGAGRLGSPLHF	TGCGCCAGCAGCCAAGAGGGAGGGGCAGGGCGCTTAGGTTCACCCCTCCACTTT	few	.	TRBV4-1	TRBJ1-6
CSARDFRWDNQPQHF	TGCAGTGCTAGAGATTTTAGGTGGGACAATCAGCCCCAGCATTTT	many	.	TRBV20-1	TRBJ1-5
CSALPSGGANEQFF	TGCAGTGCTCTCCCTAGCGGGGGGGCCAATGAGCAGTTCTTC	.	TRBD2	TRBV20-1	TRBJ2-1
CASSQDPTHSTDTQYF	TGCGCCAGCAGCCAAGATCCCACCCATAGCACAGATACGCAGTATTTT	many	.	TRBV4-1	TRBJ2-3
CASSLAGTGGSTDTQYF	TGTGCCAGCAGCTTAGCAGGGACAGGGGGAAGCACAGATACGCAGTATTTT	many	TRBD1	TRBV7-9	TRBJ2-3
CARGGQRNTEAFF	TGTGCCCGAGGGGGACAAAGGAACACTGAAGCTTTCTTT	.	.	TRBV30	TRBJ1-1
CASSNTGNLYQETQYF	TGCGCCAGCAGTAATACAGGGAACCTGTACCAAGAGACCCAGTACTTC	many	.	TRBV5-1	TRBJ2-5
CSAQNRDLGTDTQYF	TGCAGTGCTCAAAACCGGGACCTAGGCACAGATACGCAGTATTTT	.	.	TRBV20-1	TRBJ2-3
CASSPPPGNTIYF	TGTGCCAGCAGCCCCCCCCCTGGAAACACCATATATTTT	.	.	TRBV11-2	TRBJ1-3
CASSLTFTSASSYNEQFF	TGTGCCAGCAGCTTAACCTTTACTAGCGCGAGCTCCTACAATGAGCAGTTCTTC	few	TRBD2	TRBV11-2	TRBJ2-1
CASRNRQGRTEAFF	TGTGCCAGTAGAAACAGACAGGGACGCACTGAAGCTTTCTTT	few	TRBD1	TRBV19	TRBJ1-1
CSVGTGGYEQFF	TGCAGCGTGGGGACAGGGGGCTACGAGCAGTTCTTC	.	TRBD1	TRBV29-1	TRBJ2-1
CSAALSGGGTDTQYF	TGCAGTGCTGCTCTTAGCGGGGGTGGTACAGATACGCAGTATTTT	many	TRBD2	TRBV20-1	TRBJ2-3
CASRGGGYGELFF	TGTGCCAGCAGAGGCGGGGGGTACGGGGAGCTGTTTTTT	.	TRBD2	TRBV27	TRBJ2-2
CASSWGDRAMETQYF	TGCGCCAGCAGCTGGGGAGACAGGGCTATGGAGACCCAGTACTTC	.	TRBD1	TRBV5-1	TRBJ2-5
CASSPTPGGRHEQYF	TGTGCCAGCTCACCTACCCCAGGGGGTAGACACGAGCAGTACTTC	many	TRBD1	TRBV18	TRBJ2-7